Reported below is one TCR beta chain. Seattle enrolled patients during active infection and tracked them longitudinally. The source of the sample is a study of blood T cell repertoires in COVID-19. Looking at the study overall: Both acute and convalescent COVID-19 samples were obtained from the United States, Italy and Spain. From T cells, B-cell-depleted T cells, or PBMCs came the material, which was cDNA or gDNA.

This CDR3 comprises 14 residues. The germline V gene encodes CDR1 SGDLS and CDR2 YYNGEE. The J segment lost 5 bases and the V segment lost 4 bases, leaving 9 bases of the junction unmatched. As handled by the study authors: Reference gene primer amplification gave nucleated cell count estimates. Sequenced by immunoSEQ multiplex PCR; TCRdb stores in-frame clones only, minus some. V, J and clone size derive from that table, while D and trimming were established from the DNA sequence. This sample yields about 290,000 clones, of which about 90% are seen a single time; over 8.5% belongs to the top ten. The sequenced material came from peripheral blood. The sequence derives from a young woman with COVID-19, enrolled during active disease. The chain joins TRBV9 to TRBJ2-7, with 7 bases that match TRBD1. CDR3 in amino acids: CASSQQGQGDEQYF. Here the CDR3 DNA reads TGTGCCAGCAGCCAACAGGGGCAGGGGGACGAGCAGTACTTC.